This record concerns one T cell receptor (beta chain) sequence. The antigen is unknown. Deletions cut 4 bases from V and 2 bases from J, with 23 bases between. The CDR3 totals 18 residues. Germline V gene sequence: CDR1 SGHRS, CDR2 YFSETQ. This sample was included in a study of shared clonotypes between healthy human individuals. Study results and limitations: The study found 4.5% to 5% of naive CD4 clonotypes shared across a few donors. Generally, naive subsets (rather than memory subsets) showed larger estimated richness.

The investigators split CD4+ cells into a CD45RA+ naive subset and a CD45RA-negative memory subset. 200 to 250 ng DNA, around 30,000 T cell genomes, went into each sorted-subset replicate PCR. Assay used: immunoSEQ multiplex PCR; TCRdb lists only in-frame clones, some missing. The data contain 2 million to 3 million clones, 90% to 95% of them seen just once; the ten biggest clones take up approximately 0.37%. This clonotype was sampled from a man younger than 35 in good health. Some clones in this sample may be carry-over from other donors' samples. The V and J genes are TRBV5-1 and TRBJ2-3; tentative D call: TRBD1 (6 bases). The specimen was naive CD4+ T cells from PBMCs. Noted subset: CD45RA+ positively selected. The DNA of the CDR3 is TGCGCCAGCAGCCTAGGGACAATACCGGGACCCGCCACAGATACGCAGTATTTT. It specifies CASSLGTIPGPATDTQYF.